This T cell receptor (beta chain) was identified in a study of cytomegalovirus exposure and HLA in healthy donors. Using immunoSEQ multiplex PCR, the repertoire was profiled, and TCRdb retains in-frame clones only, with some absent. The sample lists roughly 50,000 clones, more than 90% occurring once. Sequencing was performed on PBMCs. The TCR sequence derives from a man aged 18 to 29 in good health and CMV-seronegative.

This CDR3 reads CASSISGNTEAFF. The DNA for the CDR3 is TGTGCCAGTAGTATTTCGGGGAACACTGAAGCTTTCTTT. The V and J genes are TRBV19 and TRBJ1-1; D is unresolved. The CDR3 extends over 13 amino acids. V lost 3 bases, J lost 1 base, and 6 bases lay in between. From germline, CDR1 is LNHDA and CDR2 SQIVND (reference sequence).